A selection of T cell receptor beta chains follows, all from one sample in a study of blood T cell repertoires in COVID-19. Produced via immunoSEQ multiplex PCR; TCRdb's table is partial and in-frame only. The sample holds 180,000 or so clones, roughly four fifths seen once. Sequencing was done on a sample of PBMCs or T cells enriched from blood (not recorded which). The receptor set was obtained from a man aged 45-65 years who had recovered from COVID-19. Each CDR3 is given with its conserved first and last residue. D genes are given only for firm matches. Only some rows state a clone size, as once, few, many or a class for expanded clones.

>TRBV7-6|.|TRBJ1-5|.
TGTGCCAGCAGCCGACTGGCGCGTAGCAATCAGCCCCAGCATTTT
CASSRLARSNQPQHF
>TRBV19|TRBD2|TRBJ2-3|.
TGTGCCAGTAAACAGACTAGCGGGACTAGCACAGATACGCAGTATTTT
CASKQTSGTSTDTQYF
>TRBV13|.|TRBJ1-3|.
TGTGCCAGCAGCCTTTCTAGAAACACCATATATTTT
CASSLSRNTIYF
>TRBV5-6|TRBD1|TRBJ2-7|.
TGTGCCAGCAGCTTGGGGCCAAAAGACAGGGGCCGCGAGCAGTACTTC
CASSLGPKDRGREQYF
>TRBV28|TRBD2|TRBJ2-3|.
TGTGGATCTCTAGCGGAGCCAGATACGCAGTATTTT
CGSLAEPDTQYF
>TRBV7-9|TRBD1|TRBJ1-2|once
TGTGCCAGCAGCTTATGGCTTCAGGGGACAGACTATGGCTACACCTTC
CASSLWLQGTDYGYTF
>TRBV6-2/TRBV6-3|TRBD1|TRBJ1-5|.
TGTGCCAGCAGTTACCCCGGGACAGGCGGGAATCAGCCCCAGCATTTT
CASSYPGTGGNQPQHF
>TRBV27|.|TRBJ1-2|few
TGTGCCAGCAGTGTGTCAGGGGCCGCCCCCTATGGCTACACCTTC
CASSVSGAAPYGYTF
>TRBV11-2|TRBD1|TRBJ1-4|.
TGTGCCAGCAGCCGAACAGGGGGCCAAGAAAAACTGTTTTTT
CASSRTGGQEKLFF
>TRBV7-3|TRBD2|TRBJ2-5|.
TGTGCCAGCAGCTTACGGCCTAGCGGGCAAGAGACCCAGTACTTC
CASSLRPSGQETQYF
>TRBV28|TRBD1|TRBJ2-7|.
TGTGCCAGCAGTTATCAGGGGGCGGTAAACGAGCAGTACTTC
CASSYQGAVNEQYF
>TRBV5-1|.|TRBJ1-2|.
TGCGCCAGCAGCTTGGAGGGGCAAAACTATGGCTACACCTTC
CASSLEGQNYGYTF
>TRBV7-2|TRBD1|TRBJ1-6|.
TGTGCCAGCAGCTGGACCGGGACAGGTCATAATTCACCCCTCCACTTT
CASSWTGTGHNSPLHF
>TRBV6-5|TRBD1|TRBJ1-6|.
TGTGCCAGCAGTTACGCACCGGGACAGGGAGGTTCACCCCTCCACTTT
CASSYAPGQGGSPLHF
>TRBV6-5|.|TRBJ1-1|.
TGTGCCAGCGCGCGACATAGTGGAGGCACTGAAGCTTTCTTT
CASARHSGGTEAFF
>TRBV6-5|TRBD1|TRBJ1-6|.
TGTGCCAGCAGGAAAACCACAGGGGGCTATTCACCCCTCCACTTT
CASRKTTGGYSPLHF
>TRBV5-4|.|TRBJ2-2|.
TGTGCCAGCAGCTTGGCCGGAGTCGACACCGGGGAGCTGTTTTTT
CASSLAGVDTGELFF
>TRBV27|TRBD1|TRBJ1-5|few
TGTGCCAGCGGGACAGCTAATCAGCCCCAGCATTTT
CASGTANQPQHF
>TRBV16|.|TRBJ2-3|.
TGTGCCAGCAGCCAATCCAGGGTAGATACGCAGTATTTT
CASSQSRVDTQYF
>TRBV6-4|TRBD2|TRBJ2-3|few
TGTGCCAGCAGTGAGACTAGCGGGGGGGCAGATACGCAGTATTTT
CASSETSGGADTQYF
>TRBV5-5|TRBD1|TRBJ1-1|once
TGTGCCAGCAGCTTGGGACGGGACAGCCCGTACGGAGCTTTCTTT
CASSLGRDSPYGAFF
>TRBV27|.|TRBJ2-2|.
TGTGCCAGCAGTTTTAGTCAACTAGCAATTTTAGGGACCGGGGAGCTGTTTTTT
CASSFSQLAILGTGELFF
>TRBV7-3|TRBD1|TRBJ1-4|.
TGTGCCAGCAGCTTAAAAAGGGACAGCGATGAAAAACTGTTTTTT
CASSLKRDSDEKLFF
>TRBV29-1|.|TRBJ2-7|.
TGCAGCGTCTTCAACCGGGCCCGGGGGTCCTACGAGCAGTACTTC
CSVFNRARGSYEQYF
>TRBV27|TRBD2|TRBJ2-7|.
TGTGCCAGCAGTACCTTCCCTTTAGCGGGCCACTCCTACGAGCAGTACTTC
CASSTFPLAGHSYEQYF
>TRBV5-4|TRBD1|TRBJ2-4|.
TGTGCCAGCAGCTGGGACAGAAACATTCAGTACTTC
CASSWDRNIQYF
>TRBV28|TRBD1|TRBJ2-4|.
TGTGCCAGCAGTTTTCCTCGGGACAGGGGATCTTTACCCACCAAAAACATTCAGTACTTC
CASSFPRDRGSLPTKNIQYF
>TRBV7-8|TRBD2|TRBJ2-5|.
TGTGCCAGCAGCTTACCAGCGGGGCTCCAAGAGACCCAGTACTTC
CASSLPAGLQETQYF
>TRBV6-5|TRBD1|TRBJ2-7|.
TGTGCCAGCAGTCCAGGACAGGGCCCGAGGGAGCAGTACTTC
CASSPGQGPREQYF
>TRBV25-1|.|TRBJ1-4|.
TGTGCCAGCAGTGATGTCTCTGGGAGTGGGGAAAAACTGTTTTTT
CASSDVSGSGEKLFF
>TRBV28|.|TRBJ1-2|.
TGTGCCAGCACCCTCGGAGTCGGGTACGGCTACACCTTC
CASTLGVGYGYTF
>TRBV7-2|.|TRBJ1-5|.
TGTGCCAGCAGCTCCCCCGGACATAGCAATCAGCCCCAGCATTTT
CASSSPGHSNQPQHF
>TRBV19|TRBD1|TRBJ2-3|few
TGTGCCAGTAGTCTCGACAGGGATACAGATACGCAGTATTTT
CASSLDRDTDTQYF
>TRBV28|TRBD2|TRBJ2-3|.
TGTGCCAGCAGTTTTTCCGGGACTAGCGGGGGCACAGATACGCAGTATTTT
CASSFSGTSGGTDTQYF
>TRBV29-1|.|TRBJ1-2|.
TGCAGTTATCAAGGGGCTAACTATGGCTACACCTTC
CSYQGANYGYTF
>TRBV7-9|.|TRBJ1-2|.
TGTGCCAGCAGCTTAGCCGCGACTCGTGGAAATTATGGCTACACCTTC
CASSLAATRGNYGYTF
>TRBV10-3|.|TRBJ1-5|.
TGTGCCATCAGTCCCGGGGATAATCAGCCCCAGCATTTT
CAISPGDNQPQHF
>TRBV6-5|TRBD1|TRBJ1-5|.
TGTGCCACTCATCCCGTGGGACAGGCTAATCAGCCCCAGCATTTT
CATHPVGQANQPQHF
>TRBV7-6|.|TRBJ2-2|.
TGTGCCAGCAGCTTAGCACAGGACCTCACCGGGGAGCTGTTTTTT
CASSLAQDLTGELFF
>TRBV28|TRBD1|TRBJ1-4|.
TGTGCCAGCAGTTCCAAGACAGGGGGCCAACTGGGGGAAAAACTGTTTTTT
CASSSKTGGQLGEKLFF
>TRBV6-5|TRBD2|TRBJ2-7|.
TGTGCCAGCAGTTACTTACCTAGCGGGAGCCCCTACGAGCAGTACTTC
CASSYLPSGSPYEQYF
>TRBV6-5|.|TRBJ2-2|.
TGTGCCAGCAATGGGCTACCTCCCGGGGAGCTGTTTTTT
CASNGLPPGELFF
>TRBV4-1|.|TRBJ1-1|.
TGCGCCAGCAGCCAAGGGGAGGCTTTGATCACTGAAGCTTTCTTT
CASSQGEALITEAFF